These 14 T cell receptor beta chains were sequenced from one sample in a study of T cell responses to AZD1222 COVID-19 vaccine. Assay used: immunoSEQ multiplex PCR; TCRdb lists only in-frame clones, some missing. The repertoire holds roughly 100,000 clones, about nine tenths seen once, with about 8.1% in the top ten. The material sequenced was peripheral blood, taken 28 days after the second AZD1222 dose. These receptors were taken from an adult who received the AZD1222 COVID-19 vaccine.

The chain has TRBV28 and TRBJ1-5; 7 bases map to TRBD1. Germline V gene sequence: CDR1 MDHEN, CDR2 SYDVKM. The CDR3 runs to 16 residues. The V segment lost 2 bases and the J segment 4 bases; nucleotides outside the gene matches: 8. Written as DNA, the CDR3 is TGTGCCAGCAGTTTAGGACAGGCTCTAATTAATCAGCCCCAGCATTTT. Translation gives CASSLGQALINQPQHF.

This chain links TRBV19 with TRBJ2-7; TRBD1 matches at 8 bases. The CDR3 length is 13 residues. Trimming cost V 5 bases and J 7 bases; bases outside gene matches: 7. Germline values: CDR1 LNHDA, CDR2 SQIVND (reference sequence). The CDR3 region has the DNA TGTGCCAGTAGTTTTGACAGGGGAAAGGAGCAGTACTTC. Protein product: CASSFDRGKEQYF.

The CDR3: CASSSTDLGNTIYF. CDR3 nucleotide sequence: TGCGCCAGCAGCTCCACGGACCTTGGAAACACCATATATTTT. The V call is TRBV5-1, the J call TRBJ1-3; D unclear. The length of the CDR3 is 14 residues. Germline V lookup: CDR1 SGHRS, CDR2 YFSETQ. V was cut by 3 bases and J by 3 bases, with 10 bases left in between.

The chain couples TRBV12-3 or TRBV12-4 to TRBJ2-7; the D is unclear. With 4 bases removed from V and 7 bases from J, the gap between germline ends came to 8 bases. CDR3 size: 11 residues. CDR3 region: CASSSLGEQYF. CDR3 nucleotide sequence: TGTGCCAGCAGTTCTTTGGGGGAGCAGTACTTC.

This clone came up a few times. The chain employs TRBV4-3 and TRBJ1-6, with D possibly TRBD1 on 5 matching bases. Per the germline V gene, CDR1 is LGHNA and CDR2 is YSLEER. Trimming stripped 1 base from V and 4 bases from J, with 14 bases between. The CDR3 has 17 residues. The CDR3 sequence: CASSQVRGLTYNSPLHF. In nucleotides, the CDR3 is TGCGCCAGCAGCCAAGTCCGGGGGTTAACGTATAATTCACCCCTCCACTTT.

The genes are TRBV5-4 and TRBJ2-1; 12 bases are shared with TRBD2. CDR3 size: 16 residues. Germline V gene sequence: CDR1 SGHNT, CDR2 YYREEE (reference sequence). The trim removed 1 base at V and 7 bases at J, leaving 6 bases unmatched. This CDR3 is CASSLQRLAGVNEQFF. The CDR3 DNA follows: TGTGCCAGCAGCTTGCAGAGACTAGCGGGAGTTAATGAGCAGTTCTTC.

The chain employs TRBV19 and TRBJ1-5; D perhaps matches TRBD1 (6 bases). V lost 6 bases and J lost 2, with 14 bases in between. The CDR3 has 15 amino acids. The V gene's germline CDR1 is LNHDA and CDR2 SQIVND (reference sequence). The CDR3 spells CASRDSRRGNQPQHF. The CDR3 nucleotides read TGTGCCAGTAGGGACAGCCGGAGGGGCAATCAGCCCCAGCATTTT.

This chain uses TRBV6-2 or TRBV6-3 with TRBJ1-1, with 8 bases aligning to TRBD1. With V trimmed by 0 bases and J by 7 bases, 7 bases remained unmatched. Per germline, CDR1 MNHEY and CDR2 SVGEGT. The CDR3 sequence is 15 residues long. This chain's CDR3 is CASSYSAGGMGEAFF. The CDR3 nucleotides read TGTGCCAGCAGTTACTCGGCAGGGGGCATGGGTGAAGCTTTCTTT.

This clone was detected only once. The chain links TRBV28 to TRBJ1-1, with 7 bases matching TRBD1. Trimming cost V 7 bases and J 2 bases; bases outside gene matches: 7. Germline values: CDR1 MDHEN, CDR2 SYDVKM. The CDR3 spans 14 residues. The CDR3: CASTEAGGNTEAFF. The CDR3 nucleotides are TGTGCCAGCACTGAAGCAGGGGGAAACACTGAAGCTTTCTTT.

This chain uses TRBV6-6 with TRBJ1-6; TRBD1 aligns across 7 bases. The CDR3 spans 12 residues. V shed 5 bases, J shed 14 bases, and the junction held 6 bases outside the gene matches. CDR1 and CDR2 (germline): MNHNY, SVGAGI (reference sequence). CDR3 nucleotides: TGTGCCAGCAGTCCGGGACAGTCGTCCCTCCACTTT. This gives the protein CASSPGQSSLHF.

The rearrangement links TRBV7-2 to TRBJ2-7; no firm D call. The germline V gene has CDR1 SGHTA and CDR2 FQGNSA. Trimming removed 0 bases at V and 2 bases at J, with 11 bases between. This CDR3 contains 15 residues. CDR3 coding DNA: TGTGCCAGCAGCTTAGCGTCCGTAGGACCCTACGAGCAGTACTTC. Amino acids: CASSLASVGPYEQYF.

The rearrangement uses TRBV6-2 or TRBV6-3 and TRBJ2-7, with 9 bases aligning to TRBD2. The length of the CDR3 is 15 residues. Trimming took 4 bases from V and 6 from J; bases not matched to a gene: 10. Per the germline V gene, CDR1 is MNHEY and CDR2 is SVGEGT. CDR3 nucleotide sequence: TGTGCCAGCAGTTTCCCCAATAGCGGGAGCTCCGAGCAGTACTTC. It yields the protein CASSFPNSGSSEQYF.

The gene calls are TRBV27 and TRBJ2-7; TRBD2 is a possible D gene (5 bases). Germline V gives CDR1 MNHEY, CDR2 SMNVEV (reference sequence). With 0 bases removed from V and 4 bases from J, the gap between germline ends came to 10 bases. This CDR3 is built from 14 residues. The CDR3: CASSLSRAAYEQYF. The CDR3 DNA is TGTGCCAGCAGTTTATCGAGGGCAGCATACGAGCAGTACTTC.

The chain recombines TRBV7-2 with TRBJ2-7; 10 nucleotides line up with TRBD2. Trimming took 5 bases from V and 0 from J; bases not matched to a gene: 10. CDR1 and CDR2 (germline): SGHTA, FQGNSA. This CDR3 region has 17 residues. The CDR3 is CASSGDLAGALSYEQYF. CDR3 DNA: TGTGCCAGCAGCGGGGACCTAGCGGGAGCCCTCTCCTACGAGCAGTACTTC.